The present entry profiles one T cell receptor beta chain with its context. The antigen this receptor binds is unknown. Base qualities are missing; no much larger clone stands one base away. TCRbeta CDR3 regions were amplified from genomic DNA by means of the immunoSEQ Assay, a bias-controlled multiplex PCR. For the original study's pipeline: The number of nucleated cells in each sample was estimated by amplification of reference gene primers within the assay. To quantify the absolute abundance of each unique TCRbeta CDR3 rearrangement, sequence reads were collapsed and filtered. For each sample, productive Simpson clonality was calculated by taking the square root of Simpson's diversity index across productive rearrangements. The table was pulled from immuneACCESS by TCRdb, which kept in-frame rearrangements only. Such tables lose some clones; where checked, under half of the loss comes from unresolved V genes, and the rest has no known cause. The V and J calls and clone size are taken from that table; D and trimming were inferred from the DNA. The sample contains about 60,000 clones, more than 75% of them found a single time. The ten largest make up roughly 47% of the sample.

The germline V gene (reference sequence) provides CDR1 MNHEY and CDR2 SMNVEV. Deletion took 0 bases off V and 3 bases off J, with a span of 5 bases between the germline ends. CDR3 length: 13 amino acids, cysteine to phenylalanine. Only the CDR3 region is kept as DNA, spanning 39 bases read in frame from base 1. These data come from a study of blood T cell repertoires in COVID-19 (dated by TCRdb to the early 2020s). Regarding the research as a whole: The collaborator samples originated in the United States, Italy and Spain and spanned the acute and convalescent phases of COVID-19. The material from the prospective study consisted of cDNA or gDNA derived from T cells, B-cell-depleted T cells, or PBMCs. Subjects who had been exposed to COVID-19, were actively infected with it, or had recovered from it provided the deeply sampled blood TCRbeta repertoires that made up the dataset. The repertoires were made available in a free public database intended to serve as a resource for research on the immune response to SARS-CoV-2. Samples came from the ongoing ImmuneRACE study (first 160 participants) plus 1,254 subjects from 6 global collaborators. Sample metadata almost always included a de-identified subject ID, COVID-19 status, age in years and sex. HLA class I and class II types, where available, came from metadata supplied by the sample provider rather than from assay-based typing.

Overall results and qualifications from the work: The quantity of clinical and demographic metadata differed by source and by participant and was supplied without curation.

Each collaborating institution followed its own protocols to collect whole blood in K2EDTA tubes. Collaborator samples were shipped for TCRbeta analysis as frozen whole blood, isolated PBMCs, or DNA extracted from either sample type. The sequence was obtained from a woman at least 80 years old with acute or convalescent COVID-19. The sequence is built from TRBV27 and TRBJ2-5; the D gene assignment is ambiguous. What was sequenced was peripheral blood. The sequenced DNA is TGTGCCAGCAGTTTATCCGAGGAAGAGACCCAGTACTTC. Its protein reads: CASSLSEEETQYF.